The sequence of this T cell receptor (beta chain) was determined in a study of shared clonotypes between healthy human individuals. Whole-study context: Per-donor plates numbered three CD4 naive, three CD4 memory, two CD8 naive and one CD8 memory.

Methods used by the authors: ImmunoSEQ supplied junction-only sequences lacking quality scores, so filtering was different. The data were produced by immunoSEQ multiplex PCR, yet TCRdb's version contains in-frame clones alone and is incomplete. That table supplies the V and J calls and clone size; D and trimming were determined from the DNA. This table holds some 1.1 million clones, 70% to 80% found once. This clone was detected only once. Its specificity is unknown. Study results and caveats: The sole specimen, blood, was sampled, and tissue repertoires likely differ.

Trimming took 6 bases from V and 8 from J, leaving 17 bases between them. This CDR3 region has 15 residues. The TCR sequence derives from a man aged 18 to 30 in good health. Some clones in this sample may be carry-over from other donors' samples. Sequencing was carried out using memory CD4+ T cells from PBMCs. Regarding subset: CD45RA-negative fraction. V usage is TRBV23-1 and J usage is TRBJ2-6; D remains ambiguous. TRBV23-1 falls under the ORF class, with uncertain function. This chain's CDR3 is CASRTFLGRTNVLTF. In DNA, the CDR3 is TGCGCCAGCAGGACCTTCCTTGGACGGACCAACGTCCTGACTTTC.